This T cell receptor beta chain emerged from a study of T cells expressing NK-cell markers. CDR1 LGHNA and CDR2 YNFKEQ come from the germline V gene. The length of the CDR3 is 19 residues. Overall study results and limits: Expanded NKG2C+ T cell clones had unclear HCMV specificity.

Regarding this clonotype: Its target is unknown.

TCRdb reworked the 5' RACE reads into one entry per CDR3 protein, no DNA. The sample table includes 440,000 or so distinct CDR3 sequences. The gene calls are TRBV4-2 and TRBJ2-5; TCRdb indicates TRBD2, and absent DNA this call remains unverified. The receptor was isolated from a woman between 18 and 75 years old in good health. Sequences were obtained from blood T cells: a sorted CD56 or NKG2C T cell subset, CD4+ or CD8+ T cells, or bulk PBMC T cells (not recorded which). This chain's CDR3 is CASSQLRGLAGGGGETQYF.